This T cell receptor beta chain comes out of a study of early T cells in non-severe SARS-CoV-2 infection. Study-wide context: From unsorted whole blood, bulk RNA was sequenced, and the chains remained unpaired.

Tagging with unique molecular identifiers was applied to individual cDNA molecules. Each CDR3 protein is one row after TCRdb ran MiXCR on the 5' RACE reads. Here the sample spans tens of thousands of distinct CDR3 sequences, roughly 18% being singletons. CDR1 is SGHVS and CDR2 is FNYEAQ in the germline V gene. The CDR3 contains 16 residues. V lost 0 bases, J lost 1 base, and 11 bases lay in between. Here the sequenced sample was whole blood, taken at baseline. This sequence was found in an adult who was a healthcare worker with PCR-confirmed SARS-CoV-2 infection or an uninfected control (not recorded which). The chain joins TRBV7-6 to TRBJ2-3; D unclear. The CDR3 coding sequence is TGTGCCAGCAGCTTAGCGAAGTGGAAGGGCACAGATACGCAGTATTTT. It yields the protein CASSLAKWKGTDTQYF.